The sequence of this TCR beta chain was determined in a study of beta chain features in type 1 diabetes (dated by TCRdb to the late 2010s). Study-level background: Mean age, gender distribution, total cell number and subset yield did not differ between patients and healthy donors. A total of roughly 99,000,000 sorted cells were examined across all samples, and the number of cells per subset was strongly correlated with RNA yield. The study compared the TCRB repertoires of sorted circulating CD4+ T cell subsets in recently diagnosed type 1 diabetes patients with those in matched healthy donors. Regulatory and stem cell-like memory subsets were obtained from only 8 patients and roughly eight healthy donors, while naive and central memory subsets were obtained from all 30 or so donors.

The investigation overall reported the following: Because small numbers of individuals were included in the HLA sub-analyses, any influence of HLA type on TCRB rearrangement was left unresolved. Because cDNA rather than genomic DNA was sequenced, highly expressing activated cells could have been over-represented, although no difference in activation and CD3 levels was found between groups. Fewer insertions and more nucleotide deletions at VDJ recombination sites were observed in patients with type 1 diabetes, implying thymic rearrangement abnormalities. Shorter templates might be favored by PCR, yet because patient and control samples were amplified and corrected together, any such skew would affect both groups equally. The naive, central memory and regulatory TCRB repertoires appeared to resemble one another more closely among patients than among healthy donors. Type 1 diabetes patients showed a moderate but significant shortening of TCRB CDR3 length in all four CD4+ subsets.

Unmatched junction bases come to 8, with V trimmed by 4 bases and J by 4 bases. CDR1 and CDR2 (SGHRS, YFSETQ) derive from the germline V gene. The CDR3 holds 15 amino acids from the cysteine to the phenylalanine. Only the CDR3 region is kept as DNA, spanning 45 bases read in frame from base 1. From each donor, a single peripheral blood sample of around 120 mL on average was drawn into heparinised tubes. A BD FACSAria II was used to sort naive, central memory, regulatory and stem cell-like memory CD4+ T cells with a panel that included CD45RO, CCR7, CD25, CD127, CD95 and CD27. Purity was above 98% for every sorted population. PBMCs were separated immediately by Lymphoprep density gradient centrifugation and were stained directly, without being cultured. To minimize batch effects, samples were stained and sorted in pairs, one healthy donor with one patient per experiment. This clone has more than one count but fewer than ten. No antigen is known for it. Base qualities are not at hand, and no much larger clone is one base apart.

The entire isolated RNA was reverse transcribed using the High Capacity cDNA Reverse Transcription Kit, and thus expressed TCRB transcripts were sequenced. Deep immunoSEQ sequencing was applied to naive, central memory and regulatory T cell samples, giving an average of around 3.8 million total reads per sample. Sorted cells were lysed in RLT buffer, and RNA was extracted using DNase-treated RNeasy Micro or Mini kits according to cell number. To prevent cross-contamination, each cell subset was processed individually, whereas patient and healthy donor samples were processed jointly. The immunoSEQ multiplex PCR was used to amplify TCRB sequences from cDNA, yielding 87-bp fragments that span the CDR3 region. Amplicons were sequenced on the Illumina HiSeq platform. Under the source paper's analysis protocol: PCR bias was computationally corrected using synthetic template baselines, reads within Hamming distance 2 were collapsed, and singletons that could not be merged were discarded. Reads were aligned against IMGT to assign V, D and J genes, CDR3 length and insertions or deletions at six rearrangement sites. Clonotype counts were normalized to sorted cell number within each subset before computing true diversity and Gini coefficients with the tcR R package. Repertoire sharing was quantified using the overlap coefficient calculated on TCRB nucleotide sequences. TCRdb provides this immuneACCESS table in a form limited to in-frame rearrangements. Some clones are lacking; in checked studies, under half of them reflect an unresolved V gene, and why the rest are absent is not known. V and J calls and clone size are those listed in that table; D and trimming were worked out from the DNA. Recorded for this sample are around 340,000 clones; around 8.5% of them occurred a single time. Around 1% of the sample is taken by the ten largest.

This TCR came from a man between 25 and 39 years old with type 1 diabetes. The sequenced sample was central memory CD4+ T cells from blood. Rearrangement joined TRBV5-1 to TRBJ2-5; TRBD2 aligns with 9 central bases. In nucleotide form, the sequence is TGCGCCAGCAGCCCCGGCGGGGGGGCGGGAGAGACCCAGTACTTC. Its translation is CASSPGGGAGETQYF.